This T cell receptor (beta chain) was profiled in a study of T-cell reconstitution after alpha-beta-depleted transplantation in children. Library preparation (for TCRbeta) was performed with unique molecular identifiers. TCRdb re-derived calls from the PCR reads in MiXCR, one entry per CDR3 protein. The table lists around 500,000 distinct CDR3 sequences, about 12% of them singletons. Ten or more counts support this clonotype. J lost 10 bases, V lost 4 bases, and 10 bases had no gene match. The CDR3 has 15 residues. Germline V gives CDR1 SGHTA, CDR2 FQGNSA. The TCR comes from a human donor who donated a stem cell graft to a child with combined immunodeficiency. The source material was PBMCs from the stem cell graft donor, sampled from the stem cell graft. V usage is TRBV7-2 and J usage is TRBJ2-1, with 10 bases lining up with TRBD2. The CDR3, as DNA: TGTGCCAGCAGCTCGCCGGGACTAGCGTTCCGGGAGCAGTTCTTC. This codes for CASSSPGLAFREQFF.